The present entry profiles one T cell receptor beta chain with its context. This sample was taken from a study of blood T cell repertoires in COVID-19. Across the whole study: Material from acute and convalescent COVID-19 was sourced from the United States, Italy and Spain. The analysed material was cDNA or gDNA that came from T cells, B-cell-depleted T cells, or PBMCs.

CDR1 is GTSNPN and CDR2 is SVGIG in the germline V gene (reference sequence). V lost 0 bases and J lost 8, with 19 bases in between. This CDR3 contains 15 residues. How the authors handled the data: Cell counts per sample came from amplifying reference gene primers. Produced via immunoSEQ multiplex PCR; TCRdb's table is partial and in-frame only. The DNA was the basis for D and trimming; V, J and clone size are from that table. Of about 160,000 clones in the sample, more than 75% were seen once. J is TRBJ1-2 and V is TRBV30, with a tentative D call TRBD1 (6 bases). The sequencing input was peripheral blood. The receptor was isolated from a middle-aged man with acute or convalescent COVID-19. The CDR3 coding sequence is TGTGCCTGGAGTGTACAATATGAGGGGGTAGGCGGCTACACCTTC. Residues: CAWSVQYEGVGGYTF.